The T cell receptor (beta chain) under discussion was sequenced for a study of cytomegalovirus exposure and HLA in healthy donors. The study's findings and limits: Later analysis showed most CMV-associated TCR beta chains appearing HLA-restricted. The authors later found TCR association rates varying by HLA locus, with DRB1 most and HLA-C fewest. Cytomegalovirus association was listed for 170 or so TCR beta chains.

Trimming pared 5 bases from V and 0 bases from J, leaving 8 bases between. The CDR3 extends over 13 amino acids. Germline lookup yields CDR1 SGHTA and CDR2 FQGNSA. As to this clone: The antigen remains unidentified.

Primers included in the PCR were 60 Vbeta and 13 Jbeta primers. TCRdb keeps only in-frame clones here, not all; method: immunoSEQ multiplex PCR. The table includes about 180,000 clones, approximately 80% detected once. The clonotype comes from a girl aged 10-17 years in good health and CMV-seropositive. Sequenced input: PBMCs. The V and J genes are TRBV7-2 and TRBJ2-7; D gene ambiguous. As DNA, the CDR3 is TGTGCCAGCAGCCCTCGGGTCTCCTACGAGCAGTACTTC. This codes for CASSPRVSYEQYF.